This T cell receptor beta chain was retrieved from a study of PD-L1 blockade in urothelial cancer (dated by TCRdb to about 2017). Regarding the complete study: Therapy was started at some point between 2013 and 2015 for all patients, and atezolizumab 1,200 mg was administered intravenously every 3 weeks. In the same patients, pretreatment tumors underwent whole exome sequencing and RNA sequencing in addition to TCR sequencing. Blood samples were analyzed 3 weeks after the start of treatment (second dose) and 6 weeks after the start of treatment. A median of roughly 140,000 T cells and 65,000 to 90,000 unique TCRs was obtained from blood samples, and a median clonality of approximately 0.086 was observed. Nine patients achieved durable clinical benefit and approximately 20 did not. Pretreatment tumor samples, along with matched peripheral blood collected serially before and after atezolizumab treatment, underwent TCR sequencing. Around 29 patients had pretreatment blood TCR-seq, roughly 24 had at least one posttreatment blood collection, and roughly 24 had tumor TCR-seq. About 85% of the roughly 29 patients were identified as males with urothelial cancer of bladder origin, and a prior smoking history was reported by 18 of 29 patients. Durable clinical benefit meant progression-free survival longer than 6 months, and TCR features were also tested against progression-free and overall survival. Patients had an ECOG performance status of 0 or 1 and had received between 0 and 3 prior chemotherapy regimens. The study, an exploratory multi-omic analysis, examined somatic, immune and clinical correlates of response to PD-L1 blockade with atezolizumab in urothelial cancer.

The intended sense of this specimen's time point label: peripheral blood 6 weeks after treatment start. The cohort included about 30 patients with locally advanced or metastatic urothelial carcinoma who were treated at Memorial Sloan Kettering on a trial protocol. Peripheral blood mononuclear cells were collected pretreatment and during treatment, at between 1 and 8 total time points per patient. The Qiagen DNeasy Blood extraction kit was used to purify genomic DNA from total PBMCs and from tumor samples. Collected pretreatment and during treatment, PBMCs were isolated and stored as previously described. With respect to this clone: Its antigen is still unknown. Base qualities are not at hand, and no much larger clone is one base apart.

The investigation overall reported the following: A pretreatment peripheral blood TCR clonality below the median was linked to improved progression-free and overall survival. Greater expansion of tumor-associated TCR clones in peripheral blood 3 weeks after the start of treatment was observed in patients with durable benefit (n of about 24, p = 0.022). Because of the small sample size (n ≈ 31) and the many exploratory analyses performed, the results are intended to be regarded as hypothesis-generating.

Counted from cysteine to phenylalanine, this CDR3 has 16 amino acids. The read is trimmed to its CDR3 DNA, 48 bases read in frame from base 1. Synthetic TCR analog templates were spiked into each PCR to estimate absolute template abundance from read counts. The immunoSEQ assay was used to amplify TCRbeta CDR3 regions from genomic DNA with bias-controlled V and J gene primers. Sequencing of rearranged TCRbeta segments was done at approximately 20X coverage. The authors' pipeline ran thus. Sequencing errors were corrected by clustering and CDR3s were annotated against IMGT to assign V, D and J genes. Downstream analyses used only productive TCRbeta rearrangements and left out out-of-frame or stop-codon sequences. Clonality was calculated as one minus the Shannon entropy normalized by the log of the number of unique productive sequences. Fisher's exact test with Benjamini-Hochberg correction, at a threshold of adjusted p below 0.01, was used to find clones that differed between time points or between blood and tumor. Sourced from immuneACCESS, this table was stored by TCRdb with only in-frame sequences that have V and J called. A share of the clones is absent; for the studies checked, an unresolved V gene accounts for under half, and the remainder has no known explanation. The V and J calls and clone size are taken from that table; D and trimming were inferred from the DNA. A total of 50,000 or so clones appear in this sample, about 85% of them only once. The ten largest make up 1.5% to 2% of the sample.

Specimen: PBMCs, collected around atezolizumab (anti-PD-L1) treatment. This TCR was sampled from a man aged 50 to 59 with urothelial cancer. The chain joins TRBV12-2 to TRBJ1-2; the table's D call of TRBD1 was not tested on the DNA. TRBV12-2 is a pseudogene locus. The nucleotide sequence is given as TGTGCAAGTCGCTTATGGACAGGGGGCGGACTTTATGGCTACACCTTC. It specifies CASRLWTGGGLYGYTF.